A single TCR beta chain is shown here with its context. Sequenced by immunoSEQ multiplex PCR; TCRdb stores in-frame clones only, minus some. The sample holds roughly 67,000 clones, over 85% seen once. The V and J ends lost 5 bases and 5 bases respectively, with 9 bases between them. The length of the CDR3 is 11 residues. From germline, CDR1 is SQVTM and CDR2 ANQGSEA. The data originate from a study of blood T cell repertoires in COVID-19. The wider study: T cells, B-cell-depleted T cells, or PBMCs supplied cDNA or gDNA.

The V gene is TRBV29-1, the J gene TRBJ1-2; D remains ambiguous. Sample: peripheral blood. This TCR was recovered from a man in his 70s with active COVID-19. This CDR3 is CSVPGIYGYTF. CDR3 bases: TGCAGCGTTCCGGGGATATATGGCTACACCTTC.